This TCR beta chain was recovered during a study of shared clonotypes between healthy human individuals. Using immunoSEQ multiplex PCR, the repertoire was profiled, and TCRdb retains in-frame clones only, with some absent. In the table there are 2 million to 3 million clones, approximately 92% of which are singletons. This clone was counted a few times. What it recognizes is unknown. V lost 8 bases to trimming and J lost 2 bases; unmatched junction nucleotides: 4. Germline CDR1 GTSNPN, CDR2 SVGIG (reference sequence). The CDR3 totals 12 residues. Notes on the study in general: Non-shared clonotypes displayed generation probabilities falling below those of clonotypes present in all four donors.

The clonotype originates from a man younger than 35 in good health. Sequencing was carried out using naive CD4+ T cells sorted from blood. Subset in this sample: CD45RA+ positively selected. This chain connects TRBV30 to TRBJ1-1, with TRBD1 identical over 8 bases. Here the CDR3 reads CARDRFNTEAFF. The CDR3 coding sequence is TGTGCCCGGGACAGGTTCAACACTGAAGCTTTCTTT.